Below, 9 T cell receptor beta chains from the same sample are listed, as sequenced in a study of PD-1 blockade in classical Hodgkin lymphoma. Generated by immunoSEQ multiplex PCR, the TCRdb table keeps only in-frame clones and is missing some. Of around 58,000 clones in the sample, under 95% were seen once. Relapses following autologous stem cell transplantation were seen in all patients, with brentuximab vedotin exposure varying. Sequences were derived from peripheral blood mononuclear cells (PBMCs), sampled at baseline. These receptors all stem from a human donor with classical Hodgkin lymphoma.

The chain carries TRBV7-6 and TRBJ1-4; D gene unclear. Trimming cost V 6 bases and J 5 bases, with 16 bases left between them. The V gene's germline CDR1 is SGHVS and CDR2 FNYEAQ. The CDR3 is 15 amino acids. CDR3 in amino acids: CASSSQVSGNEKLFF. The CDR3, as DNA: TGTGCCAGCAGTTCTCAGGTCTCGGGCAATGAAAAACTGTTTTTT.

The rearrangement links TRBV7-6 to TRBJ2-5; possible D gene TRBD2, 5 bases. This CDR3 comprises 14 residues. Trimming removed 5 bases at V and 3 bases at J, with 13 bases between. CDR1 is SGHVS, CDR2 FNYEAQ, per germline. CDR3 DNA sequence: TGTGCCAGCAGCCCCAAGGACGGGGAAGAGACCCAGTACTTC. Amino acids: CASSPKDGEETQYF.

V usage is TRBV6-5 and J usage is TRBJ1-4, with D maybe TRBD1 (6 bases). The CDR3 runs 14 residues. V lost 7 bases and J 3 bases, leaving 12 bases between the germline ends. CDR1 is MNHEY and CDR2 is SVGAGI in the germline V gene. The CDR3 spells CASTAGGPNEKLFF. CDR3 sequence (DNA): TGTGCCAGCACGGCCGGGGGGCCTAATGAAAAACTGTTTTTT.

The CDR3: CATSRDILSGNNEQFF. In DNA, the CDR3 is TGTGCCACCAGCAGAGATATTTTAAGCGGAAACAATGAGCAGTTCTTC. This sequence joins TRBV15 and TRBJ2-1; perhaps TRBD2 as D (5 bases). The germline V and J ends were trimmed by 0 bases and 5 bases, with 14 bases remaining between them. Germline V gives CDR1 LNHNV, CDR2 YYDKDF (reference sequence). The CDR3 runs to 16 residues.

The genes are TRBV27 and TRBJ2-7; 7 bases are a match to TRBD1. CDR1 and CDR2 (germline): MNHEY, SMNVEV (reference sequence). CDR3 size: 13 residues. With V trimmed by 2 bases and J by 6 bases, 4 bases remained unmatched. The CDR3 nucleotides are TGTGCCAGCAGTTTACGACAGGGTGGCGAGCAGTACTTC. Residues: CASSLRQGGEQYF.

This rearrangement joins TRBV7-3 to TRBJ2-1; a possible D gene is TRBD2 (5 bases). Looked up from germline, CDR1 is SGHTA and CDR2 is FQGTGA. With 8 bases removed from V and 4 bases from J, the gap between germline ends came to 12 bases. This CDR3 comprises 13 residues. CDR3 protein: CASGGTGYNEQFF. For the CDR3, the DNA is TGTGCCAGCGGAGGTACTGGGTACAATGAGCAGTTCTTC. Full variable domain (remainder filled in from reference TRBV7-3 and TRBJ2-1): GAGVSQTPSNKVTEKGKYVELRCDPISGHTALYWYRQSLGQGPEFLIYFQGTGAADDSGLPNDRFFAVRPEGSVSTLKIQRTERGDSAVYLCASGGTGYNEQFFGPGTRLTVL.

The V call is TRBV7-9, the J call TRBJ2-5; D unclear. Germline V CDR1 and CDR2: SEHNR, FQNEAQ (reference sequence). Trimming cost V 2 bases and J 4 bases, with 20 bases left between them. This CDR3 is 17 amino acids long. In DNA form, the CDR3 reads TGTGCCAGCAGCTTATTGTTTGTCAGGACCGCAGGAGAGACCCAGTACTTC. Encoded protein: CASSLLFVRTAGETQYF.

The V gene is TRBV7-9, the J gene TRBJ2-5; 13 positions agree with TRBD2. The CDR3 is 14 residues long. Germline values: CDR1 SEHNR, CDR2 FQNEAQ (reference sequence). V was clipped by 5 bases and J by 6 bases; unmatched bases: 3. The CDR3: CASSIGTSGKTQYF. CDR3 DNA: TGTGCCAGCAGCATCGGGACTAGCGGGAAGACCCAGTACTTC.

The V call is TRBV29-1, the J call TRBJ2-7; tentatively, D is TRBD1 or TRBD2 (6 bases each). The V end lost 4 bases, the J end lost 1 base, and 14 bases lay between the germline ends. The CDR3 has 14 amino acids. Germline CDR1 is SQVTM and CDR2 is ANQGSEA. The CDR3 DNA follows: TGCAGCGTTGGTCGCGGGACACCATCCTACGAGCAGTACTTC. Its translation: CSVGRGTPSYEQYF.